At least ten counts were recorded for the clone carrying this T cell receptor (beta chain). These data are taken from a study of Graves' ophthalmopathy and Graves' hyperthyroidism. Study-level information: Researchers obtained peripheral blood at initial diagnosis, before any treatment had begun.

Amplification of TCR beta CDR3 regions used RNA transcripts. Following a first-round RT-PCR that used HTBI primers, a second-round multiplex PCR was carried out. TCRdb ran MiXCR on the multiplex PCR reads and lists one entry per CDR3 protein. The data contain about 740,000 distinct CDR3 sequences, approximately 40% of them singletons. CDR3 size: 14 residues. V lost 0 bases, J lost 7 bases, and 13 bases lay in between. Germline loops: CDR1 SNHLY, CDR2 FYNNEI. A duration under 3 months, NOSPECS ≥4, CAS ≥3 and moderate-to-severe activity characterized the donors with ophthalmopathy. The sequence was obtained from an adult man with Graves' ophthalmopathy. The sample consisted of peripheral blood. The V call is TRBV2, the J call TRBJ2-7; a possible D gene is TRBD1 (6 bases). The CDR3 here is CASSEALVGTEQYF. The CDR3 DNA reads TGTGCCAGCAGTGAAGCGCTTGTGGGGACAGAGCAGTACTTC.